The 30 T cell receptor beta chains below all came from one sample that was sequenced in a study of Ad26.COV2.S vaccination and SARS-CoV-2 variants. Treatment in this sample: approximately 18 received Ad26.COV2.S at low or high dose, single or two shots; 5 received placebo; per-sample allocation not given. Collection of samples fell on day 63 after the first vaccine or placebo injection. Measured with immunoSEQ multiplex PCR; TCRdb has only the in-frame clones, and not every one. The table includes about 420,000 clones, roughly 90% detected once. The source was peripheral blood, collected in a trial of Ad26.COV2.S vaccine versus placebo. The receptors shown here come from a person between 18 and 60 years old who received the Ad26.COV2.S COVID-19 vaccine or a placebo.

The CDR3 bases are TGTGCCACCAGCAGTTCCAGCGGGGGCAACGCGAACACCGGGGAGCTGTTTTTT. Translation gives CATSSSSGGNANTGELFF. The chain recombines TRBV15 with TRBJ2-2, with 8 bases fitting TRBD2. The CDR3 is 18 amino acids. CDR1 is LNHNV, CDR2 YYDKDF, per germline (reference sequence). V lost 3 bases to trimming and J lost 0 bases; unmatched junction nucleotides: 9. Filled out from reference TRBV15 and TRBJ2-2, the complete variable domain reads DAMVIQNPRYQVTQFGKPVTLSCSQTLNHNVMYWYQQKSSQAPKLLFHYYDKDFNNEADTPDNFQSRRPNTSFCFLDIRSPGLGDTAMYLCATSSSSGGNANTGELFFGEGSRLTVL.

The V call is TRBV6-5, the J call TRBJ2-2; tentative D call: TRBD2 (6 bases). The V and J ends lost 7 bases and 7 bases respectively, with 19 bases between them. Per the germline V gene, CDR1 is MNHEY and CDR2 is SVGAGI. This CDR3 has 15 residues. In nucleotides, the CDR3 is TGTGCCAGCAAGTCGGGGGTGAGCCGTCGCGGGGAGCTGTTTTTT. This encodes CASKSGVSRRGELFF.

J is TRBJ2-6 and V is TRBV2; D unresolved. The V gene's germline CDR1 is SNHLY and CDR2 FYNNEI. The CDR3 runs 16 residues. V gave up 7 bases and J gave up 0 bases, with 13 bases separating them. CDR3 protein: CASTGLRLSGANVLTF. The CDR3 DNA follows: TGTGCCAGCACGGGTCTCCGACTCTCTGGGGCCAACGTCCTGACTTTC.

This chain joins TRBV2 and TRBJ2-7, with D uncertain. CDR1 and CDR2 (germline): SNHLY, FYNNEI. The V and J ends lost 7 bases and 1 base respectively, with 20 bases between them. The CDR3 loop spans 16 amino acids. This CDR3 is CASTGRTNAVSYEQYF. The CDR3 coding sequence is TGTGCCAGCACCGGTCGGACCAACGCCGTATCCTACGAGCAGTACTTC.

The chain couples TRBV7-3 to TRBJ2-5; TRBD2 matches 7 bases. V was clipped by 1 base and J by 1 base; unmatched bases: 3. Germline-derived CDR1 and CDR2 are SGHTA and FQGTGA. CDR3 size: 15 residues. CDR3 sequence: CASSLRGTTQETQYF. CDR3 nucleotides: TGTGCCAGCAGCTTAAGAGGGACTACCCAAGAGACCCAGTACTTC.

This clone has a single count. The chain has TRBV4-2 and TRBJ2-3; 8 bases line up with TRBD1. The CDR3 runs 15 residues. J was trimmed by 5 bases and V by 0 bases; bases with no gene match: 4. CDR1 and CDR2 (germline): LGHNA, YNFKEQ. The DNA of the CDR3 is TGTGCCAGCAGCCAAGATTGGACAGGGTTAGATACGCAGTATTTT. This sequence encodes CASSQDWTGLDTQYF.

CDR3 in DNA: TGTGCCAGCAGCTTGGAGGGGGACAGGGCCGCCATCTATGGCTACACCTTC. Protein product: CASSLEGDRAAIYGYTF. The chain uses TRBV5-4 and TRBJ1-2; 9 nucleotides agree with TRBD1. Germline CDR1 SGHNT, CDR2 YYREEE (reference sequence). Unmatched junction bases numbered 10, after V lost 0 bases and J lost 4 bases. The CDR3 has 17 residues.

The chain links TRBV7-9 to TRBJ2-7; D remains ambiguous. This CDR3 has 16 amino acids. Germline assignment: CDR1 SEHNR and CDR2 FQNEAQ (reference sequence). The V end lost 5 bases, the J end lost 5 bases, and 22 bases lay between the germline ends. CDR3 protein: CASSPAYGTAFNEQYF. The CDR3 DNA follows: TGTGCCAGCAGCCCGGCTTACGGCACAGCATTTAACGAGCAGTACTTC.

The V gene is TRBV19, the J gene TRBJ2-1, with TRBD2 as a possible D gene (5 bases). V shed 3 bases and J shed 2 bases, with 11 bases lying between them. This CDR3 region has 15 residues. Germline CDR1 and CDR2: LNHDA and SQIVND (reference sequence). This CDR3 is CASSMGGSTYNEQFF. CDR3 coding DNA: TGTGCCAGTAGTATGGGTGGGAGCACCTACAATGAGCAGTTCTTC.

This clone is a singleton in its sample. The chain is built from TRBV30 and TRBJ1-2, with D hard to call. The CDR3 extends over 14 amino acids. V was shortened by 2 bases and J by 4 bases, with 14 bases between the two germline ends. Germline CDR1 and CDR2: GTSNPN and SVGIG (reference sequence). The CDR3 spells CAWSRPVGSYGYTF. CDR3 nucleotides: TGTGCCTGGAGTCGGCCAGTGGGGAGCTATGGCTACACCTTC.

The chain recombines TRBV28 with TRBJ1-5; D possibly corresponds to TRBD1 (5 bases). The CDR3 has 12 amino acids. The germline V gene encodes CDR1 MDHEN and CDR2 SYDVKM. Trimming cost V 6 bases and J 12 bases, with 15 bases left between them. CDR3 in DNA: TGTGCCAGCAGGCTAGGGGACGAGAACCAGCATTTT. The encoded protein is CASRLGDENQHF.

The chain recombines TRBV28 with TRBJ2-5, with D hard to call. V lost 1 base, J lost 7 bases, and 13 bases lay in between. This CDR3 spans 14 amino acids. The germline V gene encodes CDR1 MDHEN and CDR2 SYDVKM. The DNA of the CDR3 is TGTGCCAGCAGTTTATATTCTAAAGACGGGACCCAGTACTTC. Amino acid sequence: CASSLYSKDGTQYF.

CDR3 in amino acids: CASSKTSGGMETQYF. CDR3 coding DNA: TGTGCCAGCAGCAAGACTAGCGGGGGGATGGAGACCCAGTACTTC. The chain carries TRBV21-1 and TRBJ2-5; the table's D call TRBD2 went unverified against the DNA. TRBV21-1 counts as a pseudogene. The CDR3 loop spans 15 amino acids.

The chain is built from TRBV6-7 and TRBJ2-1, with D possibly being TRBD2 (6 bases). TRBV6-7 belongs to the ORF category, with a function that is uncertain. This CDR3 has 13 residues. V was trimmed by 7 bases and J by 8 bases, leaving 15 bases between them. CDR3 amino acids: CASIAADGDEQFF. CDR3 coding DNA: TGTGCCAGCATAGCGGCGGATGGCGATGAGCAGTTCTTC.

V is TRBV7-8 and J is TRBJ2-4; D is unresolved. Between the trimmed V and J ends, which lost 1 base and 3 bases, there was a span of 7 bases. CDR1 and CDR2 (germline): SGHVS, FQNEAQ. The CDR3 is 14 residues long. CDR3 in amino acids: CASSLGGFKNIQYF. CDR3 DNA: TGTGCCAGCAGCTTAGGGGGTTTCAAAAACATTCAGTACTTC.

J is TRBJ2-3 and V is TRBV2; 8 bases line up with TRBD1. CDR3 length: 14 amino acids. V dropped 6 bases and J dropped 0; count of bases not matched to a gene: 2. CDR1 SNHLY and CDR2 FYNNEI come from the germline V gene. The chain's CDR3 is CASRGQGSTDTQYF. CDR3 in DNA: TGTGCCAGCAGAGGACAGGGCAGCACAGATACGCAGTATTTT.

The J gene is TRBJ1-2, the V gene TRBV4-1; D unclear. Germline V lookup: CDR1 MGHRA, CDR2 YSYEKL. The CDR3 is 17 residues long. V was shortened by 3 bases and J by 7 bases, with 24 bases between the two germline ends. The CDR3 region has the DNA TGCGCCAGCAGCCAGCTGACTTTAGGGCGCGGAAATAGTGGCTACACCTTC. It codes for CASSQLTLGRGNSGYTF.

J is TRBJ2-3 and V is TRBV18, with 7 bases matching TRBD2. CDR1 and CDR2 (germline): KGHSH, LQKENI. Trimming took 1 base from V and 4 from J; bases not matched to a gene: 5. This CDR3 region has 15 residues. The CDR3 protein is CASSPLAGGADTQYF. The CDR3 region has the DNA TGTGCCAGCTCACCACTAGCGGGCGGAGCAGATACGCAGTATTTT.

A note on this clone: Within the sample, other DNA sequences also encode this same CDR3. The chain couples TRBV9 to TRBJ1-5; D possibly corresponds to TRBD1 (5 bases). Germline loops: CDR1 SGDLS, CDR2 YYNGEE. The CDR3 runs to 14 residues. With 0 bases removed from V and 7 bases from J, the gap between germline ends came to 11 bases. CDR3: CASSVDGGGQPQHF. DNA for the CDR3: TGTGCCAGCAGCGTAGACGGGGGAGGACAGCCCCAGCATTTT.

The V and J genes are TRBV7-2 and TRBJ1-4; 9 bases agree with TRBD1. Trimming removed 5 bases from V and 7 bases from J; junction bases left unmatched: 8. This CDR3 has 15 residues. The germline CDR1 and CDR2 sequences are SGHTA and FQGNSA. CDR3 amino acids: CASSPDRGIVEKLFF. CDR3 bases: TGTGCCAGCAGCCCTGACAGGGGGATCGTTGAAAAACTGTTTTTT.

The chain has TRBV5-5 and TRBJ1-4; the D gene is possibly TRBD1 (5 bases). From germline, CDR1 is SGHKS and CDR2 YYEKEE (reference sequence). The CDR3 totals 17 residues. Trimming stripped 4 bases from V and 3 bases from J, with 19 bases between. CDR3 protein: CASSPAGRGLANEKLFF. The CDR3 bases are TGTGCCAGCAGCCCCGCCGGTAGGGGTTTGGCTAATGAAAAACTGTTTTTT.

The chain recombines TRBV7-8 with TRBJ1-4; D is ambiguous. The V gene's germline CDR1 is SGHVS and CDR2 FQNEAQ. The V gene lost 4 bases and the J gene lost 7 bases, with 10 bases spanning the gap. The CDR3 consists of 13 residues. In DNA, the CDR3 is TGTGCCAGCAGCTCAGCCTATGGTGAAAAACTGTTTTTT. This gives the protein CASSSAYGEKLFF.

This chain links TRBV5-4 with TRBJ2-1; TRBD2 matches 10 bases. In germline, CDR1 is SGHNT, CDR2 YYREEE (reference sequence). The V and J ends lost 0 bases and 6 bases, in that order; junction bases with no gene match: 3. The CDR3 consists of 15 residues. The CDR3 DNA reads TGTGCCAGCAGCTTGGTGCTAGCGGGGGCCAATGAGCAGTTCTTC. This encodes CASSLVLAGANEQFF.

The chain uses TRBV6-5 and TRBJ1-5; no clear D gene. This CDR3 has 15 amino acids. V shed 0 bases and J shed 3 bases, with 9 bases lying between them. Germline V gives CDR1 MNHEY, CDR2 SVGAGI. CDR3 coding DNA: TGTGCCAGCAGTTACTCAGGTCTCAACAATCAGCCCCAGCATTTT. It translates to CASSYSGLNNQPQHF.

About this clone: The same CDR3 arises from other DNA sequences in this sample as well. The rearrangement joins TRBV7-2 to TRBJ2-7, with 7 bases matching TRBD2. V was clipped by 1 base and J by 2 bases; unmatched bases: 2. This CDR3 region has 14 residues. CDR1 is SGHTA, CDR2 FQGNSA, per germline. The CDR3 is CASSLGGGPYEQYF. CDR3 DNA: TGTGCCAGCAGCTTAGGCGGGGGACCCTACGAGCAGTACTTC.

A few counts support this clone. The chain couples TRBV4-1 to TRBJ1-4, with D maybe TRBD1 (5 bases). The germline gives CDR1 MGHRA, CDR2 YSYEKL. The CDR3 runs to 15 residues. Trimming stripped 3 bases from V and 4 bases from J, with 12 bases between. Here the CDR3 reads CASSQQGLFNEKLFF. The CDR3 DNA follows: TGCGCCAGCAGCCAGCAGGGCCTTTTTAATGAAAAACTGTTTTTT.

The genes are TRBV6-6 and TRBJ1-2, with unresolved D. V dropped 0 bases and J dropped 2 bases, with 7 bases sitting between them. The germline CDR1 and CDR2 sequences are MNHNY and SVGAGI (reference sequence). CDR3 size: 14 residues. The CDR3 bases are TGTGCCAGCAGTTACTCTGGCAGCAACTATGGCTACACCTTC. Amino acids: CASSYSGSNYGYTF.

The chain joins TRBV4-1 to TRBJ1-3; the D is unclear. The germline V gene has CDR1 MGHRA and CDR2 YSYEKL. Trimming stripped 0 bases from V and 8 bases from J, with 5 bases between. This CDR3 spans 12 amino acids. The CDR3, as DNA: TGCGCCAGCAGCCAAGACGGGGACACCATATATTTT. This translates into CASSQDGDTIYF.

This sequence joins TRBV5-1 and TRBJ2-1; D tentatively fits TRBD1 or TRBD2 (6 bases each). The CDR3 totals 15 residues. Germline lookup yields CDR1 SGHRS and CDR2 YFSETQ. The V end was cut by 0 bases, the J end by 0 bases, with 7 bases between. The DNA for the CDR3 is TGCGCCAGCAGCTTGGAGGGGGGCTCCTACAATGAGCAGTTCTTC. Its translation: CASSLEGGSYNEQFF.

Concerning this clone itself: Within the sample, other DNA sequences also encode this same CDR3. V and J are TRBV27 and TRBJ1-1, with D perhaps matching TRBD1 (5 bases). V was pared by 2 bases and J by 1 base, with 8 bases between. Germline CDR1 and CDR2: MNHEY and SMNVEV (reference sequence). There are 14 residues in the CDR3. The CDR3 bases are TGTGCCAGCAGTTTAACAGGTGGGAACACTGAAGCTTTCTTT. Translating gives CASSLTGGNTEAFF.